The entry below gives a single T cell receptor beta chain sequence along with its context. The record originates from a study of cytotoxic CD8 clonotypes in ibrutinib-treated CLL. The germline CDR1 and CDR2 sequences are MNHEY and SVGAGI. V dropped 6 bases and J dropped 4 bases, with 12 bases sitting between them. CDR3 length: 13 amino acids. The assay was immunoSEQ multiplex PCR, and TCRdb's table has in-frame clones only and misses some. The sample has around 250,000 clones, roughly 74% seen once; the top ten hold less than 20%. This TCR came from a human donor with chronic lymphocytic leukemia. Specimen: PBMCs, collected after 24 months of ibrutinib treatment. V usage is TRBV6-5 and J usage is TRBJ1-1, with TRBD1 as a possible D gene (5 bases). The CDR3 DNA sequence: TGTGCCAGCAGCCGGGGACGGGGCACTGAAGCTTTCTTT. This sequence encodes CASSRGRGTEAFF.